These 23 T cell receptor beta chains share one sample of origin, sequenced in a study of CXCR3-negative and CXCR3-positive naive CD8 T cells. Study-level findings and limits: Greater hydrophobicity was found in TRB CDR3s of CXCR3-positive naive cells than of CXCR3-negative naive cells.

The method, 5' RACE with UMI labels, was used to prepare the TRB cDNA libraries. Reprocessing the 5' RACE reads, TCRdb reports a single entry for every CDR3 protein and omits DNA. The sample has some 140,000 distinct CDR3 sequences. Their target antigens are unknown. Sample: naive CXCR3+ CD8+ T cells from blood. Regarding subset: CD45RO-CCR7+CD27+CD95- naive CD8+ T cells expressing CXCR3 (TNR3+). The receptors shown here come from a human donor in good health. Some clones in this sample may be carry-over from other donors' samples.

V is TRBV9 and J is TRBJ2-2. Germline loops: CDR1 SGDLS, CDR2 YYNGEE. The CDR3 has 13 amino acids. The CDR3 spells CASSVDNTGELFF.

The rearrangement links TRBV6-2 or TRBV6-3 to TRBJ2-7; no DNA is available, so the TRBD2 call from TCRdb remains unchecked. CDR3 length equals 16 residues. CDR1 and CDR2 (germline): MNHEY, SVGEGT. The CDR3 loop reads CASSYSAERGFYEQYF.

The rearrangement joins TRBV29-1 to TRBJ2-1. CDR3 size: 13 residues. Germline values: CDR1 SQVTM, CDR2 ANQGSEA. The CDR3 loop reads CSVVDGPYNEQFF.

CDR3 amino acids: CASRGQGVSNQPQHF. The chain links TRBV6-2 or TRBV6-3 to TRBJ1-5; TCRdb proposes TRBD1, but this gene call is untestable without DNA. The CDR3 runs to 15 residues. In germline, CDR1 is MNHEY, CDR2 SVGEGT.

The genes are TRBV5-1 and TRBJ2-3; the TCRdb call, TRBD2, lacks DNA for checking. The CDR3 loop spans 16 amino acids. Germline V gene data show CDR1 as SGHRS and CDR2 as YFSETQ. CDR3 loop: CASSAMDLLSTDTQYF.

V is TRBV28 and J is TRBJ2-7; the TCRdb call, TRBD2, lacks DNA for checking. The CDR3 length is 14 residues. Germline V gene sequence: CDR1 MDHEN, CDR2 SYDVKM. Here the CDR3 reads CASNPAGPTYEQYF.

J is TRBJ2-7 and V is TRBV2; TCRdb's assignment of TRBD2 cannot be checked, as there is no DNA. The CDR3 is made up of 15 amino acids. CDR1 is SNHLY, CDR2 FYNNEI, per germline. This CDR3 reads CASSAAGTSQAEQYF.

The J gene is TRBJ2-1, the V gene TRBV20-1; TCRdb's D call of TRBD2 is untestable without DNA. Germline V gene sequence: CDR1 DFQATT, CDR2 SNEGSKA (reference sequence). This CDR3 region has 15 residues. The CDR3 protein is CSAKQAGGLYNEQFF.

V gene TRBV29-1 combines with J gene TRBJ1-1; lacking DNA, the TRBD1 call made by TCRdb goes unchecked. This CDR3 is 14 amino acids long. CDR1 and CDR2 from the germline V gene are SQVTM and ANQGSEA. CDR3 loop: CSVEDDSRYTEAFF.

The rearrangement joins TRBV29-1 to TRBJ1-6; TCRdb picks TRBD1, but there is no DNA to check that call. The CDR3 is 13 residues long. Germline lookup yields CDR1 SQVTM and CDR2 ANQGSEA. The CDR3 region is CSVTGFDNSPLHF.

V and J are TRBV23-1 and TRBJ2-1; as DNA is missing, the TRBD2 call by TCRdb cannot be tested. TRBV23-1 qualifies as an ORF whose function is uncertain. The CDR3 is made up of 23 amino acids. Here the CDR3 reads CASSQSFFTGLAGLTIGDNEQFF.

The V gene is TRBV20-1, the J gene TRBJ2-2. From germline, CDR1 is DFQATT and CDR2 SNEGSKA (reference sequence). CDR3 length: 13 amino acids. The CDR3 loop reads CSARGSGTGELFF.

The chain couples TRBV9 to TRBJ2-5; TCRdb's D call, TRBD2, is unchecked because there is no DNA. The CDR3 length is 17 residues. Germline V lookup: CDR1 SGDLS, CDR2 YYNGEE. The CDR3 sequence is CASSLQFGLAGVETQYF.

The chain uses TRBV28 and TRBJ2-7; the TRBD1 assignment by TCRdb is unverifiable without DNA. The CDR3 contains 16 residues. Germline CDR1 and CDR2: MDHEN and SYDVKM. Here the CDR3 reads CASSLYQGTVSYEQYF.

The CDR3 is CASSQATGGLITEAFF. This chain connects TRBV7-8 to TRBJ1-1; with no DNA, the TCRdb D assignment of TRBD1 cannot be verified. Germline CDR1 and CDR2: SGHVS and FQNEAQ. The CDR3 length is 16 residues.

This chain joins TRBV7-9 and TRBJ1-1. This CDR3 is built from 13 residues. Per the germline V gene, CDR1 is SEHNR and CDR2 is FQNEAQ (reference sequence). The CDR3 loop is CASIWKGPTEAFF. Complete variable domain (other parts from reference TRBV7-9 and TRBJ1-1): DTGVSQNPRHKITKRGQNVTFRCDPISEHNRLYWYRQTLGQGPEFLTYFQNEAQLEKSRLLSDRFSAERPKGSFSTLEIQRTEQGDSAMYLCASIWKGPTEAFFGQGTRLTVV.

The chain combines TRBV28 with TRBJ1-2; the D call from TCRdb, TRBD1, cannot be confirmed without DNA. The CDR3 contains 14 residues. Germline CDR1 and CDR2: MDHEN and SYDVKM. The CDR3 here is CASSFPGKGYGYTF.

The gene calls are TRBV5-8 and TRBJ2-5; TCRdb lists TRBD1, though no DNA is available to test this call. The germline V gene encodes CDR1 SGHTS and CDR2 YDEGEE. The CDR3 covers 16 residues. Here the CDR3 reads CASSSIPQGEQETQYF.

V gene TRBV6-2 or TRBV6-3 combines with J gene TRBJ2-1; the D call of TRBD1 rests on TCRdb alone, since no DNA is present to check it. Looked up from germline, CDR1 is MNHEY and CDR2 is SVGEGT. This CDR3 is 18 amino acids long. CDR3 loop: CASSLPPWQTNSYNEQFF.

The rearrangement uses TRBV28 and TRBJ2-5; as DNA is missing, the TRBD1 call by TCRdb cannot be tested. This CDR3 has 12 amino acids. The V gene's germline CDR1 is MDHEN and CDR2 SYDVKM. CDR3: CATGQGGETQYF.

V is TRBV20-1 and J is TRBJ2-7; as DNA is missing, the TRBD1 call by TCRdb cannot be tested. CDR1 and CDR2 from the germline V gene are DFQATT and SNEGSKA (reference sequence). The CDR3 totals 16 residues. This CDR3 reads CSAVGTGGLGSYEQYF.

This sequence joins TRBV15 and TRBJ2-3; TCRdb designates TRBD2, a call that cannot be tested without DNA. The CDR3 has 15 amino acids. Germline CDR1 reads LNHNV; CDR2 reads YYDKDF (reference sequence). This CDR3 is CATSLPQRGADTQYF.

The genes are TRBV6-2 or TRBV6-3 and TRBJ2-1; TCRdb gives TRBD1 as the D gene, but with no DNA this cannot be confirmed. Germline-derived CDR1 and CDR2 are MNHEY and SVGEGT. CDR3 length: 17 amino acids. The CDR3 protein is CASSHIPGQGSYNEQFF.